This T cell receptor beta chain derives from a study of cytomegalovirus exposure and HLA in healthy donors. Overall study findings and caveats: What was likely a sequencing artifact was a cluster of highly shared sequence variants. Investigators reported 164 TCR beta chains as tied to cytomegalovirus. Researchers had no immune exposure information except CMV serostatus available.

V was cut by 6 bases and J by 0 bases, with 24 bases left in between. The CDR3 consists of 18 residues. The V gene's germline CDR1 is KGHSH and CDR2 LQKENI. Both 60 Vbeta primers and 13 Jbeta primers went into the PCR. Some clones are missing from TCRdb's copy, which holds only in-frame ones; the method was immunoSEQ multiplex PCR. The sample lists some 150,000 clones, over 75% occurring once. Comment on this clone: What it binds is not known.

Sequencing was done on a sample of PBMCs. This chain connects TRBV18 to TRBJ2-7; a weak D match, TRBD1 (7 bases). The sequence was collected from a female donor in good health and CMV-seronegative. The CDR3 DNA sequence: TGTGCCAGCTCCCCTAGAAGCCCCGCAGGGGGGTCCTCCTACGAGCAGTACTTC. It is translated as CASSPRSPAGGSSYEQYF.